The next 10 T cell receptor beta chains were all read from a single sample in a study of shared clonotypes between healthy human individuals. TCRdb's copy holds only in-frame clones and misses some; the assay was immunoSEQ multiplex PCR. The sample lists about 1,800,000 clones, about 95% occurring once. CD8 cells classed as naive were CD45RO-negative and positively selected for CCR7, excluding terminally differentiated effector memory CD45RA+ cells. The sequenced material came from naive CD8+ T cells sorted from blood. The origin of the receptors is a man aged 18 to 35 in good health.

The V call is TRBV4-1, the J call TRBJ2-2, with D hard to call. The V gene lost 0 bases and the J gene lost 8 bases, with 4 bases spanning the gap. The CDR3 totals 12 residues. Looked up from germline, CDR1 is MGHRA and CDR2 is YSYEKL. The CDR3 loop reads CASSQDEGELFF. The CDR3, as DNA: TGCGCCAGCAGCCAAGATGAGGGGGAGCTGTTTTTT.

The rearrangement joins TRBV7-8 to TRBJ2-1; 8 nucleotides align to TRBD2. The CDR3 contains 14 residues. Per germline, CDR1 SGHVS and CDR2 FQNEAQ. Trimming cost V 5 bases and J 7 bases; bases outside gene matches: 7. In nucleotides, the CDR3 is TGTGCCAGCAGCCTGTGGACTAGCCCGAATGAGCAGTTCTTC. Translated, it gives CASSLWTSPNEQFF.

A single count supports this clone. The V call is TRBV7-9, the J call TRBJ2-5; D unresolved. Germline values: CDR1 SEHNR, CDR2 FQNEAQ (reference sequence). The germline V and J ends were trimmed by 1 base and 5 bases, with 11 bases remaining between them. This CDR3 is built from 14 residues. CDR3 nucleotides: TGTGCCAGCAGCTTAGAAGTTATCTGGGAGACCCAGTACTTC. Translation: CASSLEVIWETQYF.

This chain joins TRBV5-4 and TRBJ1-2; 7 bases align to TRBD1. This CDR3 has 16 amino acids. V lost 4 bases, J lost 0 bases, and 9 bases stayed unmatched. From germline, CDR1 is SGHNT and CDR2 YYREEE (reference sequence). CDR3 sequence reads: CASSPLGQATNYGYTF. CDR3 coding DNA: TGTGCCAGCAGCCCACTCGGACAGGCCACTAACTATGGCTACACCTTC.

This rearrangement joins TRBV5-1 to TRBJ2-2; 9 bases fit TRBD1. Germline CDR1 SGHRS, CDR2 YFSETQ. With V trimmed by 6 bases and J by 0 bases, 12 bases remained unmatched. This CDR3 has 18 amino acids. CDR3 nucleotide sequence: TGCGCCAGCACCCTAGGCTGGGACAGGGCCCCGAACACCGGGGAGCTGTTTTTT. It translates to CASTLGWDRAPNTGELFF.

V gene TRBV28 combines with J gene TRBJ2-7; TRBD1 or TRBD2 may be the D gene (7 bases each). Trimming removed 6 bases at V and 7 bases at J, with 19 bases between. CDR3 length equals 14 residues. Germline lookup yields CDR1 MDHEN and CDR2 SYDVKM. In DNA form, the CDR3 reads TGTGCCAGCAGCCTCGGGGAGGGGGCAGGAGAGCAGTACTTC. Translating gives CASSLGEGAGEQYF.

This chain links TRBV15 with TRBJ2-3; D is uncertain. V was cut by 0 bases and J by 6 bases, with 4 bases left in between. CDR3 size: 12 residues. Germline V gene lookup returns CDR1 LNHNV and CDR2 YYDKDF (reference sequence). The CDR3 here is CATSRDGDTQYF. For the CDR3, the DNA is TGTGCCACCAGCAGAGATGGGGATACGCAGTATTTT.

The rearrangement joins TRBV9 to TRBJ2-1; 8 nucleotides match TRBD2. The junction had 3 bases not matched to a gene; V was cut back by 4 bases and J by 0 bases. The germline gives CDR1 SGDLS, CDR2 YYNGEE. CDR3 length: 15 residues. Written as DNA, the CDR3 is TGTGCCAGCAGCTTTAGCGGGGACTCCTACAATGAGCAGTTCTTC. Translating gives CASSFSGDSYNEQFF.

This chain connects TRBV5-5 to TRBJ1-1; D might be TRBD1 (6 bases). The CDR3 sequence is 13 residues long. Trimming stripped 0 bases from V and 10 bases from J, with 13 bases between. Germline loops: CDR1 SGHKS, CDR2 YYEKEE (reference sequence). CDR3 loop: CASSLDVTGRAFF. Here the CDR3 DNA reads TGTGCCAGCAGCTTGGACGTCACAGGGCGAGCTTTCTTT.

V and J are TRBV19 and TRBJ1-1; a possible D gene is TRBD1 (5 bases). The CDR3 sequence is 16 residues long. V was pared by 7 bases and J by 1 base, with 19 bases between. Germline V gives CDR1 LNHDA, CDR2 SQIVND (reference sequence). Here the CDR3 reads CASTQFLDGGNTEAFF. The CDR3 DNA follows: TGTGCCAGTACTCAATTCCTGGACGGGGGGAACACTGAAGCTTTCTTT.